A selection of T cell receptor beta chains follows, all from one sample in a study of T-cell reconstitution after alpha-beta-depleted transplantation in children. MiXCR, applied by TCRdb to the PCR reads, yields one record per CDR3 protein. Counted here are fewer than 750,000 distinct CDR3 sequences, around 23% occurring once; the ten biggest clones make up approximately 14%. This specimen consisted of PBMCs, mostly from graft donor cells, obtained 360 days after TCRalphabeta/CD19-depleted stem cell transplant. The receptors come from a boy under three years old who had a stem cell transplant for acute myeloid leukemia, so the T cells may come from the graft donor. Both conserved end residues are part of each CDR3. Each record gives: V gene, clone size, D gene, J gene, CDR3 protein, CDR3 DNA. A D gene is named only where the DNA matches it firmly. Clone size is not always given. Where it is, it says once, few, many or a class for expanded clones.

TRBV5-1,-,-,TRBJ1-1,CASSPTTGGNTEAFF,TGCGCCAGCAGCCCGACCACGGGAGGAAACACTGAAGCTTTCTTT
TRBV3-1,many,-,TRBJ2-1,CASSQSGANYNEQFF,TGTGCCAGCAGCCAATCTGGGGCTAACTACAATGAGCAGTTCTTC
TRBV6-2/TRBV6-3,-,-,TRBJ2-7,CASSYSEIEQYF,TGTGCCAGCAGTTACTCGGAGATCGAGCAGTACTTC
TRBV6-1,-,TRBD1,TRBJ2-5,CASSGTGGLKTQYF,TGTGCCAGCAGTGGCACAGGGGGCCTAAAGACCCAGTACTTC
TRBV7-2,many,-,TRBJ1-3,CASSPAQSPSGNTIYF,TGTGCCAGCAGCCCGGCCCAGTCCCCCTCTGGAAACACCATATATTTT
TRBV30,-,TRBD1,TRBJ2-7,CAWRIGGTGAYEQYF,TGTGCCTGGAGAATAGGCGGGACAGGAGCCTACGAGCAGTACTTC
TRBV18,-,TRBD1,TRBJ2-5,CASSPRGQEEETQYF,TGTGCCAGCTCACCAAGGGGACAGGAGGAGGAGACCCAGTACTTC
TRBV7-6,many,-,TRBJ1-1,CASSLDGTEAFF,TGTGCCAGCAGCTTAGATGGCACTGAAGCTTTCTTT
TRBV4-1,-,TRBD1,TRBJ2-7,CASSTSGTGEKEQYF,TGCGCCAGCAGTACCTCCGGGACAGGGGAGAAGGAGCAGTACTTC
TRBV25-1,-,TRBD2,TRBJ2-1,CASSHSGGVSNEQFF,TGTGCCAGCAGTCATAGCGGGGGGGTATCCAATGAGCAGTTCTTC
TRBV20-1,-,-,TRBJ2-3,CSASGAGDTQYF,TGCAGTGCTTCGGGGGCCGGAGATACGCAGTATTTT
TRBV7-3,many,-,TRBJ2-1,CASSLMGGLYNEQFF,TGTGCCAGCAGCTTGATGGGGGGCCTCTACAATGAGCAGTTCTTC
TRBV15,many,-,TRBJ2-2,CATSREGRIYTGELFF,TGTGCCACCAGCAGAGAGGGGCGAATCTACACCGGGGAGCTGTTTTTT
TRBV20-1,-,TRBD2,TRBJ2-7,CSARGSRGGANYEQYF,TGCAGTGCTAGAGGTTCCCGCGGGGGGGCCAACTACGAGCAGTACTTC
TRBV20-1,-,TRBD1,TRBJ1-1,CSAADGQGGTEAFF,TGCAGTGCTGCTGACGGACAGGGGGGCACTGAAGCTTTCTTT
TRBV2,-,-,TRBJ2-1,CASREPDGPYNEQFF,TGTGCCAGCAGAGAGCCGGACGGGCCCTACAATGAGCAGTTCTTC
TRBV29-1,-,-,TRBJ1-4,CSVEDRFNEKLFF,TGCAGCGTTGAGGACCGGTTCAATGAAAAACTGTTTTTT
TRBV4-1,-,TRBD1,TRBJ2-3,CASSQNTGTGGRTSVADTQYF,TGCGCCAGCAGCCAGAACACCGGGACAGGGGGGCGAACTAGTGTGGCAGATACGCAGTATTTT
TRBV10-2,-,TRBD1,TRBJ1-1,CASSALRTGKNTEAFF,TGCGCCAGCAGCGCTCTTAGGACAGGAAAGAACACTGAAGCTTTCTTT
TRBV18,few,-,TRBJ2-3,CASSPGRATDTQYF,TGTGCCAGCTCACCAGGGCGGGCCACAGATACGCAGTATTTT
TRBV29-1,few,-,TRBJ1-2,CSVEDNRGYTF,TGCAGCGTTGAAGATAACCGGGGCTACACCTTC
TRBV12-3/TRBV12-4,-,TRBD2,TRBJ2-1,CASSATSAQFF,TGTGCCAGCAGTGCTACTAGCGCACAGTTCTTC
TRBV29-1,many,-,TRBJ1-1,CSVAENTEAFF,TGCAGCGTTGCGGAGAACACTGAAGCTTTCTTT
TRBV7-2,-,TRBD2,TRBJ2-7,CASSFPREAYEQYF,TGTGCCAGCAGCTTCCCGCGGGAGGCCTACGAGCAGTACTTC
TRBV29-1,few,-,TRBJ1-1,CSVFASGVFF,TGCAGCGTTTTTGCCTCCGGGGTTTTCTTT
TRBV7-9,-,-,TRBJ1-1,CASSLRGPEAFF,TGTGCCAGCAGCCTCCGGGGGCCAGAAGCTTTCTTT
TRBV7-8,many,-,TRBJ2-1,CASSPPAGAFNEQFF,TGTGCCAGCAGCCCACCTGCGGGGGCGTTCAATGAGCAGTTCTTC
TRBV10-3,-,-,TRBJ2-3,CAISGGTPEADTQYF,TGTGCCATCAGTGGGGGGACACCGGAGGCAGATACGCAGTATTTT
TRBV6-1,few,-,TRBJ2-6,CASSKGPRELNLSGANVLTF,TGTGCCAGCAGTAAGGGACCCCGGGAACTAAATCTCTCTGGGGCCAACGTCCTGACTTTC
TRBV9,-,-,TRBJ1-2,CASSGQHTMPVGYGYTF,TGTGCCAGCAGCGGACAGCATACCATGCCGGTGGGCTATGGCTACACCTTC
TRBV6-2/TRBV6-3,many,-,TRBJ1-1,CASTSGTEAFF,TGTGCCAGTACTTCAGGCACTGAAGCTTTCTTT
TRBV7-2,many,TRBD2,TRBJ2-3,CASSPVLAGLADTQYF,TGTGCCAGCAGCCCCGTCCTAGCGGGGCTTGCAGATACGCAGTATTTT
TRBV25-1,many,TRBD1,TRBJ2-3,CASSEGQGVADTQYF,TGTGCCAGCAGTGAGGGGCAGGGGGTCGCAGATACGCAGTATTTT
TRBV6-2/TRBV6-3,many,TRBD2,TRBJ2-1,CASSYSGSETSGGPPFEQFF,TGTGCCAGCAGTTACTCGGGCAGCGAGACTAGCGGGGGGCCCCCTTTTGAGCAGTTCTTC
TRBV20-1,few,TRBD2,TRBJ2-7,CSARASGSYEQYF,TGCAGTGCTAGGGCTAGCGGCTCTTACGAGCAGTACTTC